This TCR beta chain was identified in a study of cytomegalovirus exposure and HLA in healthy donors. About the research overall: In an earlier analysis, 95 million to 140 million unique TCR beta sequences were found from about 190 million T cells. Roughly 80 million unique TCRs from HLA-typed donors made up an early data release.

The CDR3 spans 15 residues. Germline CDR1 SEHNR, CDR2 FQNEAQ (reference sequence). Study conclusions and caveats: As a later analysis showed, several of the most significant clusters appeared to be linked to common viral pathogens.

Regarding this clone: No antigen is known for it. At one of its ends the junction is not consistent with the germline gene, which may arise from a read error.

Researchers ran the PCR with 60 Vbeta and 13 Jbeta primers. Using immunoSEQ multiplex PCR, the repertoire was profiled, and TCRdb retains in-frame clones only, with some absent. The table shows roughly 140,000 clones, with roughly 87% occurring only once. The clonotype comes from a man younger than 45 in good health and CMV-seropositive. The chain is built from TRBV7-9 and TRBJ1-2; tentatively, D is TRBD1 (5 bases). The sequencing input was PBMCs. The CDR3 is CSSSLAGQGGAGYTF. CDR3 nucleotide sequence: TGTTCCAGCAGCTTAGCTGGTCAGGGCGGCGCTGGCTACACCTTC.